One sample yielded the 16 T cell receptor beta chains listed below, sequenced in a study of regulatory T cells in long-lasting Graves disease. CDR3-region Arm-PCR and iRepertoire HTBI primers produced the TCR beta libraries. TCRdb processed the multiplex PCR reads anew with MiXCR; each CDR3 protein has one entry. This table holds hundreds of thousands of distinct CDR3 sequences, roughly 15% found once. Time point specified: newly diagnosed GD, antithyroid drugs for less than 3 months. With RNA extracted from PBMCs as input, the TCR library was made. The sample also formed part of further work on T cells in Graves' hyperthyroidism and ophthalmopathy.

This specimen consisted of peripheral blood mononuclear cells (PBMCs), obtained at new diagnosis, from a patient treated with antithyroid drugs. Receptors originate from a woman aged 30 to 39 with Graves disease.

This chain joins TRBV29-1 and TRBJ1-2; 7 bases are a match to TRBD1. The CDR3 covers 12 residues. V was clipped by 5 bases and J by 6 bases; unmatched bases: 6. Per the germline V gene, CDR1 is SQVTM and CDR2 is ANQGSEA. CDR3 sequence: CSVSGGVNGYTF. CDR3 DNA: TGCAGCGTTTCAGGGGGAGTCAATGGCTACACCTTC. Drawing the rest from reference TRBV29-1 and TRBJ1-2, the complete variable domain is SAVISQKPSRDICQRGTSLTIQCQVDSQVTMMFWYRQQPGQSLTLIATANQGSEATYESGFVIDKFPISRPNLTFSTLTVSNMSPEDSSIYLCSVSGGVNGYTFGSGTRLTVV.

This clonotype was recorded at least ten times. The V gene is TRBV20-1, the J gene TRBJ1-5, with D unresolved. This CDR3 comprises 12 residues. Trimming left V 7 bases short and J 5 bases short, with 12 bases between. Germline CDR1 reads DFQATT; CDR2 reads SNEGSKA (reference sequence). DNA for the CDR3: TGCAGTGTTACGTCCCTTTATCAGCCCCAGCATTTT. Its protein product is CSVTSLYQPQHF.

The chain is built from TRBV25-1 and TRBJ2-1; 7 bases agree with TRBD2. V lost 1 base to trimming and J lost 6 bases; unmatched junction nucleotides: 12. Germline V lookup: CDR1 MGHDK, CDR2 SYGVNS. The CDR3 is 17 residues long. The CDR3: CASSEWGGREGGNEQFF. Here the CDR3 DNA reads TGTGCCAGCAGTGAATGGGGTGGCAGGGAGGGAGGCAATGAGCAGTTCTTC. The complete variable domain, with remaining parts taken from reference TRBV25-1 and TRBJ2-1, reads EADIYQTPRYLVIGTGKKITLECSQTMGHDKMYWYQQDPGMELHLIHYSYGVNSTEKGDLSSESTVSRIRTEHFPLTLESARPSHTSQYLCASSEWGGREGGNEQFFGPGTRLTVL.

This clonotype was found once. The chain carries TRBV18 and TRBJ2-7; maybe TRBD2 (5 bases). Germline CDR1 is KGHSH and CDR2 is LQKENI. The V gene lost 2 bases and the J gene lost 0 bases, with 11 bases spanning the gap. CDR3 length equals 15 residues. This CDR3 reads CASSPSSSSSYEQYF. CDR3 DNA sequence: TGTGCCAGCTCACCATCTAGCTCAAGCTCCTACGAGCAGTACTTC.

This clonotype appeared many times. V gene TRBV7-8 combines with J gene TRBJ1-4, with a weak D call TRBD1 (6 bases). The CDR3 is made up of 16 amino acids. Trimming left V 7 bases short and J 0 bases short, with 15 bases between. Germline CDR1 SGHVS, CDR2 FQNEAQ. In DNA, the CDR3 is TGTGCCAGCACCAAAGGGGGGCTTGCAACTAATGAAAAACTGTTTTTT. This sequence encodes CASTKGGLATNEKLFF.

The chain joins TRBV5-1 to TRBJ2-3; D remains unclear. This CDR3 comprises 13 residues. Looked up from germline, CDR1 is SGHRS and CDR2 is YFSETQ. V was pared by 2 bases and J by 2 bases, with 6 bases between. DNA for the CDR3: TGCGCCAGCAGCTTCCAAACCACAGATACGCAGTATTTT. Amino acids: CASSFQTTDTQYF.

This clonotype was recorded many times. The gene calls are TRBV2 and TRBJ2-7; perhaps TRBD1 as D (5 bases). Germline values: CDR1 SNHLY, CDR2 FYNNEI. Between the trimmed V and J ends, which lost 7 bases and 1 base, there was a span of 14 bases. The CDR3 runs 14 residues. The CDR3 region has the DNA TGTGCCAGCAACCAAGAAGGGGCATCCTACGAGCAGTACTTC. Protein sequence: CASNQEGASYEQYF.

This clonotype was detected ten times or more. The chain employs TRBV19 and TRBJ1-1; D is uncertain. V gave up 8 bases and J gave up 3 bases, with 13 bases separating them. The CDR3 contains 13 residues. CDR1 is LNHDA, CDR2 SQIVND, per germline (reference sequence). The CDR3 reads CASSPTRDTEAFF. CDR3 coding DNA: TGTGCCAGTTCCCCAACTAGGGACACTGAAGCTTTCTTT. Drawing the rest from reference TRBV19 and TRBJ1-1, the complete variable domain is DGGITQSPKYLFRKEGQNVTLSCEQNLNHDAMYWYRQDPGQGLRLIYYSQIVNDFQKGDIAEGYSVSREKKESFPLTVTSAQKNPTAFYLCASSPTRDTEAFFGQGTRLTVV.

The rearrangement uses TRBV3-1 and TRBJ2-2, with 7 bases fitting TRBD1. Germline values: CDR1 LGHDT, CDR2 YNNKEL (reference sequence). The CDR3 runs to 13 residues. The J segment lost 13 bases and the V segment lost 4 bases, leaving 9 bases of the junction unmatched. As DNA, the CDR3 is TGTGCCAGCAGCCGATCCCGGGACAGCCGGCTGTTTTTT. Its translation is CASSRSRDSRLFF.

This clonotype has at least ten counts. The genes are TRBV28 and TRBJ1-2, with a possible D match to TRBD1 (6 bases). Trimming pared 3 bases from V and 0 bases from J, leaving 14 bases between. CDR3 size: 16 residues. Germline-derived CDR1 and CDR2 are MDHEN and SYDVKM. The CDR3 loop reads CASSFGQGTTNYGYTF. In DNA, the CDR3 is TGTGCCAGCAGTTTCGGTCAGGGGACCACTAACTATGGCTACACCTTC.

There are a few counts of this clonotype. This chain joins TRBV20-1 and TRBJ1-6; unclear D gene. Germline loops: CDR1 DFQATT, CDR2 SNEGSKA (reference sequence). The V and J ends lost 3 bases and 9 bases respectively, with 15 bases between them. This CDR3 region has 14 residues. CDR3 amino acids: CSASGVSMSSPLHF. The CDR3 DNA reads as TGCAGTGCTAGTGGAGTTTCTATGTCTTCACCCCTCCACTTT.

This clonotype was detected only a few times. The chain carries TRBV5-1 and TRBJ2-1; 11 nucleotides align to TRBD2. Losses at the gene ends were 4 bases for V and 8 bases for J; bases not matched to a gene: 17. The CDR3 is 18 residues long. Germline lookup yields CDR1 SGHRS and CDR2 YFSETQ. CDR3 residues: CASSLPLAGVGQLDEQFF. The CDR3 DNA reads TGCGCCAGCAGCCTTCCACTAGCGGGAGTCGGTCAATTGGATGAGCAGTTCTTC.

J is TRBJ2-5 and V is TRBV5-4, with a possible D match to TRBD1 (5 bases). Germline V gene sequence: CDR1 SGHNT, CDR2 YYREEE (reference sequence). This CDR3 has 15 amino acids. The V gene lost 2 bases and the J gene lost 2 bases, with 13 bases spanning the gap. As DNA, the CDR3 is TGTGCCAGCAGCTTTCCCCAGGGTGGGCAAGAGACCCAGTACTTC. Protein: CASSFPQGGQETQYF.

This clonotype has only a few counts. J is TRBJ2-1 and V is TRBV7-3; D is undetermined. The CDR3 runs 13 residues. With 3 bases removed from V and 0 bases from J, the gap between germline ends came to 3 bases. The germline V gene encodes CDR1 SGHTA and CDR2 FQGTGA. CDR3 sequence: CASSFPSYNEQFF. The CDR3 nucleotides read TGTGCCAGCAGCTTCCCCTCCTACAATGAGCAGTTCTTC.

The CDR3 spells CSASSPAGAPTDTQYF. CDR3 DNA sequence: TGCAGTGCTAGTTCCCCCGCGGGAGCCCCCACAGATACGCAGTATTTT. V gene TRBV20-1 combines with J gene TRBJ2-3, with 7 bases that match TRBD2. After removal of 3 bases from V and 2 bases from J, the junction contained 11 bases not matched to a gene. This CDR3 contains 16 residues. Germline V gives CDR1 DFQATT, CDR2 SNEGSKA (reference sequence).

This clonotype has ten or more counts. The V and J genes are TRBV6-1 and TRBJ2-5, with 7 bases matching TRBD2. The CDR3 is 14 residues long. Germline lookup yields CDR1 MNHNS and CDR2 SASEGT. Unmatched junction bases numbered 9, after V lost 6 bases and J lost 5 bases. The chain's CDR3 is CASSSASGGETQYF. The CDR3 DNA reads as TGTGCCAGCAGCAGCGCTAGCGGTGGGGAGACCCAGTACTTC.